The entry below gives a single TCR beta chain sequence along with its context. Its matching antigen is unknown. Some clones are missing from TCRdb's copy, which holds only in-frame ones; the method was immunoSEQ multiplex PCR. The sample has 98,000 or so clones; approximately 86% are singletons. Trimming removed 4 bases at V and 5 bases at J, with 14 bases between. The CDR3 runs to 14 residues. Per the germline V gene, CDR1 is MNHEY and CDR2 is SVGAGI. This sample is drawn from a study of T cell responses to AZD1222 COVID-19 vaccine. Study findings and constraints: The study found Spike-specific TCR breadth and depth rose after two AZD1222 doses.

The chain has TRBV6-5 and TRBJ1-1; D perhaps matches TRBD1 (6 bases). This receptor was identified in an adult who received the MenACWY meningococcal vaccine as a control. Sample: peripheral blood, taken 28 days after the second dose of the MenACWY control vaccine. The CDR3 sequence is CASSSSRGQTEAFF. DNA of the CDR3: TGTGCCAGCAGTTCTTCCAGGGGTCAAACTGAAGCTTTCTTT.